The T cell receptor beta chain under discussion was sequenced for a study of vaccination and CD4 T cells after COVID-19. General study findings and limits: Relatively few convalescent patients were studied; early post-infection timepoints were not included.

Of note for this clonotype: What it recognizes is unknown.

Cultured CD4+ T-cell DNA underwent Oncomine TCR Beta short-read sequencing. TCRdb independently ran MiXCR on the PCR reads; one entry per CDR3 protein. This table has roughly 13,000 distinct CDR3 sequences, approximately 53% appearing once. The germline V gene encodes CDR1 DFQATT and CDR2 SNEGSKA (reference sequence). This CDR3 spans 9 amino acids. V gave up 2 bases and J gave up 10 bases, with 5 bases separating them. The treatment denotes: roughly 10-day PBMC culture with coronavirus spike peptide pools or control peptides (ViraFEST assay). The V call is TRBV20-1, the J call TRBJ1-1; D is uncertain. Sequenced input: CD4+ T cells from blood, cultured in vitro. This clonotype originated in a human donor who had recovered from COVID-19. CDR3 coding DNA: TGCAGTGCTAGACGGGGAGCTTTCTTT. This gives the protein CSARRGAFF.